This T cell receptor (beta chain) was recorded in a study of T cell responses to AZD1222 COVID-19 vaccine. Germline V CDR1 and CDR2: MDHEN, SYDVKM. Trimming shortened V by 4 bases and J by 5 bases, and 21 bases separated the two germline ends. This CDR3 has 17 residues. Assay: immunoSEQ multiplex PCR; the TCRdb copy retains only in-frame clones and omits some. The table has over 150,000 clones, approximately 93% seen once. The sequence derives from an adult who received the AZD1222 COVID-19 vaccine. The material sequenced was peripheral blood, taken 28 days after the second AZD1222 dose. This chain connects TRBV28 to TRBJ1-5, with D possibly matching TRBD1 (6 bases). The CDR3 nucleotides read TGTGCCAGCAGTTGGGACCCCAGGGGTACGGTTGATCAGCCCCAGCATTTT. Amino acids: CASSWDPRGTVDQPQHF.